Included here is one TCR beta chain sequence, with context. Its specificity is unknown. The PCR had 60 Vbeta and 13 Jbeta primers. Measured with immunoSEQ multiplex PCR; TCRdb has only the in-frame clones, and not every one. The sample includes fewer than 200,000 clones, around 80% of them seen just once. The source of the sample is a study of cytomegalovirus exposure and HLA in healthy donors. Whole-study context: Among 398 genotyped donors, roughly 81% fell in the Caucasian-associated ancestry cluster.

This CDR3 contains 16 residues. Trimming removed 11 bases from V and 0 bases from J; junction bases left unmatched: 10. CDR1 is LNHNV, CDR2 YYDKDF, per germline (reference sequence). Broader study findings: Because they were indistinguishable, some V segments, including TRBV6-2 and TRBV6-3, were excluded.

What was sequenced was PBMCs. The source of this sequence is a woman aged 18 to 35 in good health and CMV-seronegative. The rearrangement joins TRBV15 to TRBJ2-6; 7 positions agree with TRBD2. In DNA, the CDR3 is TGTGCCTCCCTAGGTGGGGGGGGCTCTGGGGCCAACGTCCTGACTTTC. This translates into CASLGGGGSGANVLTF.